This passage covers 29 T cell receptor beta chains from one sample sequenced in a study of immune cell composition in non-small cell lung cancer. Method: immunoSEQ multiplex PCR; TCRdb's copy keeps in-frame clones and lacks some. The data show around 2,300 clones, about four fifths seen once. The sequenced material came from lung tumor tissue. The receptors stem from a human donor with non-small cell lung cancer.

The chain's CDR3 is CASSSFTKNIQYF. The CDR3 DNA reads TGCGCCAGCAGCTCCTTTACCAAAAACATTCAGTACTTC. The rearrangement uses TRBV5-1 and TRBJ2-4; D remains ambiguous. Trimming stripped 3 bases from V and 2 bases from J, with 6 bases between. The CDR3 has 13 residues. Germline values: CDR1 SGHRS, CDR2 YFSETQ. Full variable domain (outside the CDR3, taken from reference TRBV5-1 and TRBJ2-4): KAGVTQTPRYLIKTRGQQVTLSCSPISGHRSVSWYQQTPGQGLQFLFEYFSETQRNKGNFPGRFSGRQFSNSRSEMNVSTLELGDSALYLCASSSFTKNIQYFGAGTRLSVL.

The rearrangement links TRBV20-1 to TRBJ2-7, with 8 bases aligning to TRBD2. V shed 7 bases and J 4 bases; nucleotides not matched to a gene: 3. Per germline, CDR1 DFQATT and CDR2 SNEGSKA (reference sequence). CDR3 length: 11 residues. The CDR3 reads CSVQREYEQYF. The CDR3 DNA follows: TGCAGTGTCCAGCGGGAGTACGAGCAGTACTTC.

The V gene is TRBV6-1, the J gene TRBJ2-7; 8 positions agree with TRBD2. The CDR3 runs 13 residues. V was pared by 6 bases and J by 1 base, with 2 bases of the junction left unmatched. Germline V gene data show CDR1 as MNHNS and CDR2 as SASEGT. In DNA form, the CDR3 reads TGTGCCAGCAGACAGCGGGAGTCCTACGAGCAGTACTTC. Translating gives CASRQRESYEQYF.

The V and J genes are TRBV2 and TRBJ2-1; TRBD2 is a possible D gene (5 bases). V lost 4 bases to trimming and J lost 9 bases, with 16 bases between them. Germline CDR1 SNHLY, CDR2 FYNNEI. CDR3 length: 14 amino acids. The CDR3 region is CASSGLLVSGEQFF. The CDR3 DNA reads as TGTGCCAGCAGTGGCCTACTAGTAAGCGGTGAGCAGTTCTTC.

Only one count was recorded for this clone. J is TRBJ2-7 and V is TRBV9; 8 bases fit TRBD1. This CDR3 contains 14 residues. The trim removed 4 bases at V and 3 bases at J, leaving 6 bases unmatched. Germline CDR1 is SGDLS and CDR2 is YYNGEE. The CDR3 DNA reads TGTGCCAGCAGCTTAGGACAGGGCTTCTACGAGCAGTACTTC. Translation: CASSLGQGFYEQYF.

CDR3 sequence: CASSPGLAVSGANVLTF. DNA for the CDR3: TGTGCCAGTAGTCCCGGACTAGCGGTCTCTGGGGCCAACGTCCTGACTTTC. This rearrangement joins TRBV19 to TRBJ2-6; TRBD2 agrees at 10 bases. V dropped 5 bases and J dropped 0; count of bases not matched to a gene: 4. Germline CDR1 and CDR2: LNHDA and SQIVND (reference sequence). This CDR3 spans 17 amino acids.

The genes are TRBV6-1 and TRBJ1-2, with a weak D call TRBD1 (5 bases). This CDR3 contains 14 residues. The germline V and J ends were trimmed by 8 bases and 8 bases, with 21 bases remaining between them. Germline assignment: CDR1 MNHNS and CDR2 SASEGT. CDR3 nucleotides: TGTGCCAGCCTTCCCTCAGGGCAGGCGGTGGGCTACACCTTC. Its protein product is CASLPSGQAVGYTF.

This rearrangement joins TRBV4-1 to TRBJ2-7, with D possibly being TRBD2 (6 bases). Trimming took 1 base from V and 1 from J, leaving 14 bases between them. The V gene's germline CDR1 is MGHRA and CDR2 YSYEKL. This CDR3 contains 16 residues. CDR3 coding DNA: TGCGCCAGCAGCCAAGGATGGGACTCACATTCCTACGAGCAGTACTTC. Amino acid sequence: CASSQGWDSHSYEQYF.

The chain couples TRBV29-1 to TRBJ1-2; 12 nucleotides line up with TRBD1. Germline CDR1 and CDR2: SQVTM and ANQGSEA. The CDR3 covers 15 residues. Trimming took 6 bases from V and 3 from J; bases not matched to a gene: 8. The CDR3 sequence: CSVDTGTGGDYGYTF. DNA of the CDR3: TGCAGCGTCGACACCGGGACAGGGGGCGACTATGGCTACACCTTC.

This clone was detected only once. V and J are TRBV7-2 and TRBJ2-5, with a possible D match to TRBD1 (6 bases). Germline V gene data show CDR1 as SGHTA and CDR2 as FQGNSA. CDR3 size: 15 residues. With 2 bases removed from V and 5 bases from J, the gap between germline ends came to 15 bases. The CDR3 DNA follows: TGTGCCAGCAGCTTATGGGGACAAAAAGGGGAGACCCAGTACTTC. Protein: CASSLWGQKGETQYF.

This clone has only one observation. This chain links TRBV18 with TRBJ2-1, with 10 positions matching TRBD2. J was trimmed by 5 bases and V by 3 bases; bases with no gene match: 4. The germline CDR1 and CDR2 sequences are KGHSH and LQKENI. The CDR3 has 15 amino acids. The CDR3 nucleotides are TGTGCCAGCTCACCCCGGACTAGCGGCCACAATGAGCAGTTCTTC. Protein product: CASSPRTSGHNEQFF.

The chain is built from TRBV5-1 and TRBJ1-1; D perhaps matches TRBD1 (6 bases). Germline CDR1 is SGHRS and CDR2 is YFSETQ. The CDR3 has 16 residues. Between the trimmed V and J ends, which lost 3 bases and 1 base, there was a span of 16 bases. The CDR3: CASSSGDRTRNTEAFF. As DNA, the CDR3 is TGCGCCAGCAGCTCAGGGGATAGAACAAGGAACACTGAAGCTTTCTTT. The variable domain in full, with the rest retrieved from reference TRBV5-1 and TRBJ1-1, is KAGVTQTPRYLIKTRGQQVTLSCSPISGHRSVSWYQQTPGQGLQFLFEYFSETQRNKGNFPGRFSGRQFSNSRSEMNVSTLELGDSALYLCASSSGDRTRNTEAFFGQGTRLTVV.

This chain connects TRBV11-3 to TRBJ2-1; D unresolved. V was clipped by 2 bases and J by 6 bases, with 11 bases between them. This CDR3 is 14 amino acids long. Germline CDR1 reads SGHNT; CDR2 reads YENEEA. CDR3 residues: CASSLFASSNEQFF. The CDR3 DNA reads TGTGCCAGCAGCTTATTTGCTAGTAGCAATGAGCAGTTCTTC.

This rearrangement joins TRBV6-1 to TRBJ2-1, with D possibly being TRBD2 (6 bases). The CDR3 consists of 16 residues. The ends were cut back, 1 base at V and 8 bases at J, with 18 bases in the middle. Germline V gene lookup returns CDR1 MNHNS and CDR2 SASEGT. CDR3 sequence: CASSEDVGGPADEQFF. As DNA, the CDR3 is TGTGCCAGCAGTGAAGATGTGGGAGGCCCTGCGGATGAGCAGTTCTTC.

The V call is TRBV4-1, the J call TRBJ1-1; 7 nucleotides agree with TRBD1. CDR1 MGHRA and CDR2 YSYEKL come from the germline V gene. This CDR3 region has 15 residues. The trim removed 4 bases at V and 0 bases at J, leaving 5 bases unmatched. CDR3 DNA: TGCGCCAGCAGCCTCGGGACAGACATGAACACTGAAGCTTTCTTT. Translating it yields CASSLGTDMNTEAFF.

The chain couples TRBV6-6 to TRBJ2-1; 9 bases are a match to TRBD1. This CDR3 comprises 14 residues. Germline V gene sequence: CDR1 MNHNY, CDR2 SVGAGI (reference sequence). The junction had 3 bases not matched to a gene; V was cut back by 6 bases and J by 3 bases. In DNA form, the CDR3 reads TGTGCCAGCAGCACAGGGGGCCGCTACAATGAGCAGTTCTTC. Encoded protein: CASSTGGRYNEQFF.

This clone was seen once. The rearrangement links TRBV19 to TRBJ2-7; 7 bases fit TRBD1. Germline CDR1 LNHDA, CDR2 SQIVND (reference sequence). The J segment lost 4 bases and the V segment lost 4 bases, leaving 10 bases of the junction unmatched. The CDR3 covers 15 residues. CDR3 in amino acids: CASSTWRGGGYEQYF. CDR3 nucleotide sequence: TGTGCCAGTAGTACCTGGAGAGGGGGCGGGTACGAGCAGTACTTC.

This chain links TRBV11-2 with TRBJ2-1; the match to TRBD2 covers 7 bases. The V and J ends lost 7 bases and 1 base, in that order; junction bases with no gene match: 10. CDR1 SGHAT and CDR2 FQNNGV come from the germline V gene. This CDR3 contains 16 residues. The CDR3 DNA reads TGTGCCAGCAACGGCGGGAGTGTCGGGTCCTACAATGAGCAGTTCTTC. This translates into CASNGGSVGSYNEQFF.

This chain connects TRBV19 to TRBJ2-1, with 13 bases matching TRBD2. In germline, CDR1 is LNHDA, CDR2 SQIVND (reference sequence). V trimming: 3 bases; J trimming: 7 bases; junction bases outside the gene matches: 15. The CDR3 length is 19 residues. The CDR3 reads CASSIDFQLAGGPSNEQFF. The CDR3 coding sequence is TGTGCCAGTAGTATTGACTTCCAACTAGCGGGAGGGCCATCGAATGAGCAGTTCTTC.

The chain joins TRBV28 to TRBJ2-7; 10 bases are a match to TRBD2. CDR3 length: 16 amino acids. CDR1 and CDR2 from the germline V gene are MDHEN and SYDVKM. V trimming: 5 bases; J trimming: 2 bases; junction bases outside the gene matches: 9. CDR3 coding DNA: TGTGCCAGCAGTCCGAGTAGCGGGAGGCCCACCTACGAGCAGTACTTC. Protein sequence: CASSPSSGRPTYEQYF.

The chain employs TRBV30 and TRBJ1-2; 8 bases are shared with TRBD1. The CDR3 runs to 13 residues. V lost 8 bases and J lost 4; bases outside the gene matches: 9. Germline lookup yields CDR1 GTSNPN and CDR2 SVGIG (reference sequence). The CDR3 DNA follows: TGTGCCGGGGGGCGGGACAGGCCCTATGGCTACACCTTC. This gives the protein CAGGRDRPYGYTF.

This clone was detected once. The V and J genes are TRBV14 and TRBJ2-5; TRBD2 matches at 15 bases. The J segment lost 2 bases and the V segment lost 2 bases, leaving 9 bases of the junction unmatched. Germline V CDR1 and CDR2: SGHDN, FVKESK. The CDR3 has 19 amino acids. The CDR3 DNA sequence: TGTGCCAGCAGCCAACCCCCCCAAGGACTAGCGGGAGGGCAAGAGACCCAGTACTTC. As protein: CASSQPPQGLAGGQETQYF.

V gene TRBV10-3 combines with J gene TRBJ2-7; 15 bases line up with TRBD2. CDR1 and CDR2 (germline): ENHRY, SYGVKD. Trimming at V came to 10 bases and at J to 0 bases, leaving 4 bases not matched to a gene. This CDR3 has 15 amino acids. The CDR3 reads CASGLAGGFSYEQYF. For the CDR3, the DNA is TGTGCCAGCGGACTAGCGGGAGGGTTCTCCTACGAGCAGTACTTC.

In nucleotides, the CDR3 is TGTGCCAGCCGCCCGGGACTAGCGACAGATACGCAGTATTTT. Amino acids: CASRPGLATDTQYF. The gene calls are TRBV9 and TRBJ2-3, with 10 bases lining up with TRBD2. The CDR3 contains 14 residues. V gave up 7 bases and J gave up 3 bases; unmatched junction bases: 5. Germline CDR1 is SGDLS and CDR2 is YYNGEE.

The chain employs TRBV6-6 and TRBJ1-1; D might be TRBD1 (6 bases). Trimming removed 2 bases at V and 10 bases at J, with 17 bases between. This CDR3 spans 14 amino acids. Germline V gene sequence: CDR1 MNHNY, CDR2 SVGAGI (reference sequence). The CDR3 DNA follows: TGTGCCAGCAGTTACGGAGGACAGCTGGGGAGAGCTTTCTTT. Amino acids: CASSYGGQLGRAFF.

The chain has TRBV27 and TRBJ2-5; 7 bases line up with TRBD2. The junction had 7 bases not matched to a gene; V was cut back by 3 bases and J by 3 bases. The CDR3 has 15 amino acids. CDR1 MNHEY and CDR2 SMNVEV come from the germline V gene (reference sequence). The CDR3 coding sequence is TGTGCCAGCAGTTTTCTCGGCCTAGCGGAAGAGACCCAGTACTTC. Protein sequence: CASSFLGLAEETQYF.

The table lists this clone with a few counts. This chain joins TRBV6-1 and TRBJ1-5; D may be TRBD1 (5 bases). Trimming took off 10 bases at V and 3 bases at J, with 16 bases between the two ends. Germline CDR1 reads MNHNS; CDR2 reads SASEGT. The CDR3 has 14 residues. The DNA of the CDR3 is TGTGCCACCATGGATAGACAGTTCAATCAGCCCCAGCATTTT. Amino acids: CATMDRQFNQPQHF.

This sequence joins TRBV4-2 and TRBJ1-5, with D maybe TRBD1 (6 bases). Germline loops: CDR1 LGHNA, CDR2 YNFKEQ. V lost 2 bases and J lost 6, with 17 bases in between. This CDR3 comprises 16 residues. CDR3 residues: CASSQRADRSPQPQHF. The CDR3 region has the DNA TGTGCCAGCAGCCAAAGGGCCGACAGGTCCCCTCAGCCCCAGCATTTT.

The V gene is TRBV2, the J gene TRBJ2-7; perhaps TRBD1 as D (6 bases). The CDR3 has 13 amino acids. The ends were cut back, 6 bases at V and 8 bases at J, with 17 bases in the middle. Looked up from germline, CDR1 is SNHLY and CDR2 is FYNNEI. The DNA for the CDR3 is TGTGCCAGCAGCGCGGACAGAACGGTCCAGCAGTACTTC. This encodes CASSADRTVQQYF.